This T cell receptor (beta chain) was documented in a study of OX40 agonist ivuxolimab in advanced cancers. Germline V CDR1 and CDR2: SGHDT, YYEEEE. V was trimmed by 0 bases and J by 4 bases, leaving 8 bases between them. CDR3 length equals 13 residues. The protocol was immunoSEQ multiplex PCR, while the TCRdb copy is restricted to in-frame clones and leaves out a portion. The data show 60,000 or so clones, about 86% seen once. Only one count was recorded for this clone. J is TRBJ2-7 and V is TRBV5-6; D may be TRBD2 (6 bases). The sequence was collected from an adult with an advanced solid tumor such as melanoma, head and neck, liver or kidney cancer. This material consisted of CD4+ or CD8+ T cells sorted from blood, taken in a trial of the OX40 agonist ivuxolimab. CDR3 sequence (DNA): TGTGCCAGCAGCTTGGTTGGGGGGTACGAGCAGTACTTC. Protein: CASSLVGGYEQYF. Full variable domain (rest looked up from reference TRBV5-6 and TRBJ2-7): DAGVTQSPTHLIKTRGQQVTLRCSPKSGHDTVSWYQQALGQGPQFIFQYYEEEERQRGNFPDRFSGHQFPNYSSELNVNALLLGDSALYLCASSLVGGYEQYFGPGTRLTVT.